This entry lists 3 T cell receptor beta chains sequenced from one sample in a study of Graves' ophthalmopathy and Graves' hyperthyroidism. Researchers took RNA transcripts and amplified TCR beta CDR3 regions from them. HTBI primers served in a first-round RT-PCR, which a second-round multiplex PCR followed. In TCRdb, the multiplex PCR reads were re-called with MiXCR into one record per CDR3 protein. The data contain almost 750,000 distinct CDR3 sequences, 35% to 50% of them singletons. Sequenced input: peripheral blood. The receptor source for this set is an adult man with Graves' ophthalmopathy.

This clonotype was seen repeatedly, ten times or more. The chain is built from TRBV10-3 and TRBJ1-1; D not certain. Per the germline V gene, CDR1 is ENHRY and CDR2 is SYGVKD. The CDR3 extends over 13 amino acids. The germline V and J ends were trimmed by 6 bases and 4 bases, with 12 bases remaining between them. CDR3 in DNA: TGTGCCATCAGCGTGGAACCAACCACTGAAGCTTTCTTT. Translated, it gives CAISVEPTTEAFF.

This chain links TRBV29-1 with TRBJ1-1; D gene uncertain. This CDR3 is built from 12 residues. The germline V gene has CDR1 SQVTM and CDR2 ANQGSEA. V was clipped by 6 bases and J by 1 base, with 9 bases between them. DNA for the CDR3: TGCAGCGTCGCGACGCGGAACACTGAAGCTTTCTTT. Protein sequence: CSVATRNTEAFF. Complete variable domain (other parts from reference TRBV29-1 and TRBJ1-1): SAVISQKPSRDICQRGTSLTIQCQVDSQVTMMFWYRQQPGQSLTLIATANQGSEATYESGFVIDKFPISRPNLTFSTLTVSNMSPEDSSIYLCSVATRNTEAFFGQGTRLTVV.

This clonotype was detected ten times or more. CDR3 protein: CASSYTGTVTEAFF. CDR3 nucleotide sequence: TGTGCCAGCAGTTACACCGGGACAGTCACTGAAGCTTTCTTT. V usage is TRBV2 and J usage is TRBJ1-1; 7 bases match TRBD1. J lost 4 bases, V lost 5 bases, and 7 bases had no gene match. The CDR3 has 14 residues. Germline V gene lookup returns CDR1 SNHLY and CDR2 FYNNEI.